These T cell receptor beta chains were read from a single sample in a study of blood T cell repertoires in COVID-19. Here immunoSEQ multiplex PCR was the method, and the copy in TCRdb shows in-frame clones only, minus some. The data show roughly 270,000 clones, with about 85% seen just once and roughly 2.5% held by the top ten. The sample was PBMCs or T cells enriched from blood (not recorded which). Receptors were obtained from a woman in her forties or fifties who had recovered from COVID-19. The CDR3 runs from the conserved cysteine through the conserved F or W. D genes are given only for firm matches. Size values are once, few and many counts, or a class for expanded clones, and some rows have none.

CASSQPGGSAAYEQYF TGTGCCAGCAGCCAACCCGGGGGTTCAGCTGCCTACGAGCAGTACTTC - - TRBJ2-7 TRBV4-2
CASSQDSGPDEQYF TGTGCCAGCAGCCAAGATTCAGGGCCCGACGAGCAGTACTTC - - TRBJ2-7 TRBV4-2
CASSVRWEYNEQFF TGTGCCAGCAGCGTAAGGTGGGAGTACAATGAGCAGTTCTTC few - TRBJ2-1 TRBV9
CASTPGQNKSPLHF TGTGCCAGCACTCCGGGACAGAACAAATCACCCCTCCACTTT - TRBD1 TRBJ1-6 TRBV28
CSTGTSRSYNEQFF TGCAGCACCGGGACTAGCCGATCCTACAATGAGCAGTTCTTC - TRBD2 TRBJ2-1 TRBV29-1
CASSQLESFQETQYF TGTGCCAGCAGCCAACTTGAGTCATTCCAAGAGACCCAGTACTTC - - TRBJ2-5 TRBV14
CASSPRDRLSPLHF TGTGCCAGCAGTCCACGGGACAGGCTTTCACCCCTCCACTTT - TRBD1 TRBJ1-6 TRBV2
CAWSVLGTSGADTQYF TGTGCCTGGAGTGTGCTAGGGACTAGCGGTGCAGATACGCAGTATTTT - TRBD2 TRBJ2-3 TRBV30
CASSESHAGLAQSYEQYF TGTGCCAGCAGTGAAAGCCACGCCGGACTAGCGCAATCCTACGAGCAGTACTTC - TRBD2 TRBJ2-7 TRBV6-1
CASSFKGLGEAFF TGTGCCAGCAGCTTTAAGGGGCTGGGTGAAGCTTTCTTT - - TRBJ1-1 TRBV7-9
CASRLSGPSNYGYTF TGTGCCAGCAGGTTGTCGGGTCCTTCTAACTATGGCTACACCTTC - - TRBJ1-2 TRBV28
CASSRYQQGYTEAFF TGTGCCAGCAGCCGTTACCAACAGGGATACACTGAAGCTTTCTTT - - TRBJ1-1 TRBV5-6
CASTTGSTDTQYF TGTGCCAGCACCACGGGGAGCACAGATACGCAGTATTTT - - TRBJ2-3 TRBV12-3/TRBV12-4
CASSLIGGLSTDTQYF TGTGCCAGCAGCTTAATTGGGGGCCTGAGCACAGATACGCAGTATTTT - - TRBJ2-3 TRBV7-8
CASSLAGQDFEAFF TGCGCCAGCAGCTTGGCCGGACAGGATTTCGAAGCTTTCTTT - TRBD1 TRBJ1-1 TRBV5-1
CASSLRTSFQETQYF TGTGCCAGCAGCCTACGGACTAGCTTCCAAGAGACCCAGTACTTC - TRBD2 TRBJ2-5 TRBV5-6
CATAWDRELYGYTF TGTGCCACGGCCTGGGACAGGGAGCTTTATGGCTACACCTTC once TRBD1 TRBJ1-2 TRBV10-3
CASSLFSRDISGNTIYF TGTGCCAGCAGTTTATTCTCAAGGGACATCTCTGGAAACACCATATATTTT many - TRBJ1-3 TRBV27
CASSQESYSTGDTGELFF TGTGCCAGCAGCCAAGAGTCCTATTCGACCGGGGACACCGGGGAGCTGTTTTTT - - TRBJ2-2 TRBV4-2
CASSPGEVNQPQHF TGCGCCAGCAGCCCGGGTGAGGTCAATCAGCCCCAGCATTTT - - TRBJ1-5 TRBV5-1
CATSDGGPGETQYF TGTGCCACCAGTGACGGGGGGCCGGGGGAGACCCAGTACTTC - - TRBJ2-5 TRBV24-1
CASSVNRDHTEAFF TGTGCCAGCAGTGTAAACAGGGACCACACTGAAGCTTTCTTT - - TRBJ1-1 TRBV6-4
CASSPPLLAGATDTQYF TGTGCCAGCAGCCCCCCTCTGTTAGCGGGAGCCACAGATACGCAGTATTTT few TRBD2 TRBJ2-3 TRBV6-2/TRBV6-3
CSVSEGAAVYEQYF TGCAGCGTTTCCGAGGGGGCAGCGGTCTACGAGCAGTACTTC - TRBD1 TRBJ2-7 TRBV29-1
CASSPGTGNTEAFF TGTGCCAGCTCACCCGGGACAGGGAATACTGAAGCTTTCTTT few TRBD1 TRBJ1-1 TRBV18
CASSLTPRDGYTF TGTGCCAGCAGCTTAACCCCCAGGGATGGCTACACCTTC - - TRBJ1-2 TRBV7-6
CASNGQGNTEAFF TGTGCCAGCAACGGACAGGGGAACACTGAAGCTTTCTTT - TRBD1 TRBJ1-1 TRBV27
CAWSRTLDSPLHF TGTGCCTGGAGTCGGACACTGGATTCACCCCTCCACTTT once - TRBJ1-6 TRBV30
CASSLDGTGAYGYTF TGCGCCAGCAGCTTGGACGGAACAGGGGCCTATGGCTACACCTTC - TRBD1 TRBJ1-2 TRBV5-1
CASSLVGGSQETQYF TGTGCCAGCAGCTTAGTTGGCGGTTCCCAAGAGACCCAGTACTTC - - TRBJ2-5 TRBV7-2
CAISGTSRETQYF TGTGCCATCAGTGGGACTAGCCGGGAGACCCAGTACTTC - TRBD2 TRBJ2-5 TRBV10-3
CASSLRTGEKLFF TGTGCCAGCAGCCTCAGGACAGGGGAAAAACTGTTTTTT - TRBD1 TRBJ1-4 TRBV7-2
CASSRVSNQPQHF TGTGCCAGCAGTCGCGTGAGCAATCAGCCCCAGCATTTT - - TRBJ1-5 TRBV28
CASSPDRVRGYTF TGTGCCAGCAGTCCGGACAGGGTGCGTGGCTACACCTTC - TRBD1 TRBJ1-2 TRBV28
CASSLRAQGNTGELFF TGTGCCAGCAGCTTAAGAGCGCAGGGTAACACCGGGGAGCTGTTTTTT - - TRBJ2-2 TRBV7-3
CASSSLRGSEQFF TGTGCCAGCAGTTCTTTAAGGGGGAGTGAGCAGTTCTTC - - TRBJ2-1 TRBV28
CASSFGLVSEGQFF TGTGCCAGCAGCTTTGGGCTTGTAAGTGAAGGGCAGTTCTTC - - TRBJ2-1 TRBV5-6
CASSSRGAGKTGELFF TGTGCCAGCAGCTCCCGGGGGGCGGGGAAGACCGGGGAGCTGTTTTTT - - TRBJ2-2 TRBV3-1/TRBV3-2
CASSTPQTGRYEQYF TGTGCCAGCAGCACCCCTCAGACAGGGAGATACGAGCAGTACTTC - TRBD1 TRBJ2-7 TRBV11-2
CASSRDRGGTEAFF TGTGCCAGCTCACGTGACAGGGGAGGGACTGAAGCTTTCTTT once TRBD1 TRBJ1-1 TRBV18
CASSLRSGALPTGELFF TGTGCCAGCAGTTTACGAAGCGGGGCCCTTCCCACCGGGGAGCTGTTTTTT - TRBD2 TRBJ2-2 TRBV27
CSVEDRVAGFTSTDTQYF TGCAGCGTTGAAGATCGAGTAGCGGGGTTTACTAGCACAGATACGCAGTATTTT - TRBD2 TRBJ2-3 TRBV29-1
CASSRRDKRQETQYF TGCGCCAGCAGCCGCCGGGACAAACGCCAAGAGACCCAGTACTTC - - TRBJ2-5 TRBV4-1
CSGERGGRNEQFF TGCAGTGGAGAGCGGGGGGGCCGCAATGAGCAGTTCTTC few TRBD2 TRBJ2-1 TRBV29-1
CASSLAGNTEAFF TGTGCCAGCAGCTTAGCGGGGAACACTGAAGCTTTCTTT few - TRBJ1-1 TRBV11-2
CASSEFISSRKAFF TGTGCCAGCAGTGAATTTATTAGTAGTCGTAAAGCTTTCTTT - - TRBJ1-1 TRBV2
CASSPSVPYEQYF TGTGCCAGCAGTCCGAGCGTTCCCTACGAGCAGTACTTC - - TRBJ2-7 TRBV2
CATSRDGGTGTYEQYF TGTGCCACCAGCAGAGATGGTGGGACAGGAACCTACGAGCAGTACTTC - TRBD1 TRBJ2-7 TRBV15
CASSKNNRGYTF TGTGCCAGCAGCAAAAATAATCGGGGCTACACCTTC - - TRBJ1-2 TRBV21-1